This T cell receptor beta chain was retrieved from a study of T cells in Graves' hyperthyroidism and ophthalmopathy. For the study at large: Peripheral blood was acquired at first diagnosis, ahead of any therapy whatsoever.

Approximately 9.3 ml of fresh peripheral blood supplied the PBMCs. RNA transcripts yielded amplified TCR beta CDR3 regions. In the first-round RT-PCR of the TCR CDR3, the HTBI primer set was used. One entry per CDR3 protein results from TCRdb running MiXCR on the multiplex PCR reads. The data contain approximately 720,000 distinct CDR3 sequences, approximately 18% of them singletons. Regarding this clonotype: The target antigen is unknown.

With 7 bases removed from V and 5 bases from J, the gap between germline ends came to 15 bases. The CDR3 is made up of 14 amino acids. Germline V gene lookup returns CDR1 MNHNS and CDR2 SASEGT. Broader study findings: A 13 V-J signature model discriminated ophthalmopathy versus stable hyperthyroidism.

The chain is built from TRBV6-1 and TRBJ2-1, with a possible D match to TRBD1 (6 bases). Sequencing was done on a sample of blood. The TCR originated in a woman in her 50s with Graves' hyperthyroidism that later progressed to Graves' ophthalmopathy. This CDR3 reads CASIGAAGDNEQFF. For the CDR3, the DNA is TGTGCCAGCATAGGGGCCGCAGGGGACAATGAGCAGTTCTTC.